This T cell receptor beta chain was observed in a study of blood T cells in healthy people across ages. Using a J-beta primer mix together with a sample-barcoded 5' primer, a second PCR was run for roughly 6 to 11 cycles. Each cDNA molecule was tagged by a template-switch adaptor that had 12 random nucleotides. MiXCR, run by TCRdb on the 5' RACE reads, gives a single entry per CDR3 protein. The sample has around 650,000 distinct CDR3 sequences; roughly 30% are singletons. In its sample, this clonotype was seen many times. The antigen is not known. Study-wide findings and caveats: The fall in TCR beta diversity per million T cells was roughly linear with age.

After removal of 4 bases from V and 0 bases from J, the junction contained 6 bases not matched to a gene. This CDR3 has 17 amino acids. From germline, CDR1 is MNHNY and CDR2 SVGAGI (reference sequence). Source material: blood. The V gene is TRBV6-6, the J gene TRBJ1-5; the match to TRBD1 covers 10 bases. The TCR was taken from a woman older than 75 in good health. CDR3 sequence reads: CASSSRDRGSSNQPQHF. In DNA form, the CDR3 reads TGTGCCAGCAGTTCTCGGGACAGGGGTAGTAGCAATCAGCCCCAGCATTTT.